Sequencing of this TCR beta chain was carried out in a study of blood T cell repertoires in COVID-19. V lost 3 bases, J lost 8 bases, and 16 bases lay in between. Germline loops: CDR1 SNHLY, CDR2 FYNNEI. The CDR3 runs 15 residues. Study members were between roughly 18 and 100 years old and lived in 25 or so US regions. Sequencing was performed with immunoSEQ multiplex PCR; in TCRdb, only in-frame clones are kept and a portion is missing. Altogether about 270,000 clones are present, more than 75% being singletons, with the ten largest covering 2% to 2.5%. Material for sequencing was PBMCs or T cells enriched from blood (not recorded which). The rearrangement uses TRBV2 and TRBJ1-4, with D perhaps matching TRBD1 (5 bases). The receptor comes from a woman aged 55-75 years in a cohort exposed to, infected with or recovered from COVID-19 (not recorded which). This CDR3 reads CASSEGGGAGEKLFF. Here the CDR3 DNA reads TGTGCCAGCAGTGAGGGGGGAGGGGCTGGAGAAAAACTGTTTTTT.